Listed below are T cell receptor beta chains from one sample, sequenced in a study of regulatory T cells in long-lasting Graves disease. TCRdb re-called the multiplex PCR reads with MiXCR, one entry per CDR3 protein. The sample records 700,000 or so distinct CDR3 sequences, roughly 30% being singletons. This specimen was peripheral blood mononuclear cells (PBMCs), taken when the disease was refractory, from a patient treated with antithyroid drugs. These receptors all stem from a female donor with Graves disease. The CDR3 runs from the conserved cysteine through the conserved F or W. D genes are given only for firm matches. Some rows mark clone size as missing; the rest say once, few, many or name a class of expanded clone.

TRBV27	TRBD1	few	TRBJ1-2	TGTGCCAGCAGTTTATCGACAGGGGAGGATGGCTACACCTTC	CASSLSTGEDGYTF
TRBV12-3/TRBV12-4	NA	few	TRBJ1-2	TGTGCCAGCAGCACGTTCGACACAGTGAACTATGGCTACACCTTC	CASSTFDTVNYGYTF
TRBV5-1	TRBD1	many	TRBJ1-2	TGCGCCAGCAGAACCGGGACAGCTAACTATGGCTACACCTTC	CASRTGTANYGYTF
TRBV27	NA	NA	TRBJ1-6	TGTGCCAGCTCTACCGGGCGTCTCTATAATTCACCCCTCCACTTT	CASSTGRLYNSPLHF
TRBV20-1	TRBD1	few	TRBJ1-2	TGCAGTGCTCACGCCGGACAGGAGGATGGCTACACCTTC	CSAHAGQEDGYTF
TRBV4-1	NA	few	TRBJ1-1	TGCGCCAGCAGCTCTGAATCGGTGACTTCATCCCCTGAAGCTTTCTTT	CASSSESVTSSPEAFF
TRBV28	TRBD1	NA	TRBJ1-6	TGTGCCAGCAGTTTCCCCCAGGGGGGGAATTCACCCCTCCACTTT	CASSFPQGGNSPLHF
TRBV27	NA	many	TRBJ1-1	TGTGCCAGCAGCGCCCGGACGAACACTGAAGCTTTCTTT	CASSARTNTEAFF
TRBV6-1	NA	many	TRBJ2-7	TGTGCCAGCAGTCGTTGGGGGGCCTCCTACGAGCAGTACTTC	CASSRWGASYEQYF
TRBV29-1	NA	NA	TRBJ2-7	TGCAGCGTTGTTATTCCCGACAGAACCTACGAGCAGTACTTC	CSVVIPDRTYEQYF
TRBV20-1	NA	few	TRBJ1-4	TGCAGTGCTAGGGATGTGACTAATGAAAAACTGTTTTTT	CSARDVTNEKLFF
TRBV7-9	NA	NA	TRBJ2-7	TGTGCCAGCAGCCTGCAGGGGGGGGCCCACGAGCAGTACTTC	CASSLQGGAHEQYF
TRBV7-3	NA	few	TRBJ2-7	TGTGCCGGCCGAGATAGCTGGTACGAGCAGTACTTC	CAGRDSWYEQYF
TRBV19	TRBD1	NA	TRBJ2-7	TGTGCCAGTGGACAGGGGGCCCACGAGCAGTACTTC	CASGQGAHEQYF
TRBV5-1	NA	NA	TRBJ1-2	TGCGCCAGCAGCTTGGACAGGAAGGGCTACACCTTC	CASSLDRKGYTF
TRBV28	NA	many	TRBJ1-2	TGTGCCAGCAGCACGGGGGGGGCGCGGGGCTATGGCTACACCTTC	CASSTGGARGYGYTF
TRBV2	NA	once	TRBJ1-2	TGTGCCAGCAGCTTCCCGGGGAGTGTGAATTATGGCTACACCTTC	CASSFPGSVNYGYTF
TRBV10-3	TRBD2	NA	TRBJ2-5	TGTGCCATCTCCGGCGGGGGTTCGGACGGGAGAGGTGGGGAGACCCAGTACTTC	CAISGGGSDGRGGETQYF
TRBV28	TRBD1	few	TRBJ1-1	TGTGCCAGCAGTACAAACAGGGGGGACGCTTTCTTT	CASSTNRGDAFF
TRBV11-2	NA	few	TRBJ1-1	TGTGCCAGCAGGACGACAGCTTCTGCTGAAGCTTTCTTT	CASRTTASAEAFF
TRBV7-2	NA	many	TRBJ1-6	TGTGCCAGCGGAACAGGGCAGCATTCACCCCTCCACTTT	CASGTGQHSPLHF
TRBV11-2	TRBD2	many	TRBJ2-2	TGTGCCAGCAGCTTAGATTCTAGCGGGAGTCGACGAACCGGGGAGCTGTTTTTT	CASSLDSSGSRRTGELFF
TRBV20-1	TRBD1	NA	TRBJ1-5	TGCAGTGCTAGAGATATGGGACAGCTCAATCAGCCCCAGCATTTT	CSARDMGQLNQPQHF
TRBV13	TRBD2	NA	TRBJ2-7	TGTGCCAGCAGCATCGTAGCGGGAGTCCCCCCCTACGAGCAGTACTTC	CASSIVAGVPPYEQYF
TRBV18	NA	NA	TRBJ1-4	TGTGCCAGCTCAACCCAGGGGATGCAAAAACTGTTTTTT	CASSTQGMQKLFF
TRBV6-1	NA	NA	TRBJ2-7	TGTGCCAGCAGCCATGGTTTTGACGGTACATCCTACGAGCAGTACTTC	CASSHGFDGTSYEQYF
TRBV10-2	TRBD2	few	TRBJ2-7	TGCGCCAGCTTTGGACTAGCGGGAAACGAGCAGTACTTC	CASFGLAGNEQYF
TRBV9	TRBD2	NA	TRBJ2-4	TGTGCCAGCAGCGACCCTCATACTAGCGAAAAAAAAAACATTCAGTACTTC	CASSDPHTSEKKNIQYF
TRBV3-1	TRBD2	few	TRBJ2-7	TGTGCCAGCAGCCAACTAGCGGGAGACTACGAGCAGTACTTC	CASSQLAGDYEQYF
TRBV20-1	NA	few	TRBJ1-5	TGCAGTGCTACTGGGCAGACGGGCAATCAGCCCCAGCATTTT	CSATGQTGNQPQHF
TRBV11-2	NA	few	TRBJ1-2	TGTGCCAGCAGCCCCCCTCGCCAGCCGAGAGGCTACACCTTC	CASSPPRQPRGYTF
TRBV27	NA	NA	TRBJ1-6	TGTGCCAGCAGTTACCTCGGACAGAACGTAAATTCACCCCTCCACTTT	CASSYLGQNVNSPLHF
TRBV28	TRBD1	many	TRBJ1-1	TGTGCCAGCAGTTCCATTTGGGGACAGGGAGCAGGGAACACTGAAGCTTTCTTT	CASSSIWGQGAGNTEAFF
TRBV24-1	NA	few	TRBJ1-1	TGTGCCACCAGTGACAGTGGGCTGGCTGAAGCTTTCTTT	CATSDSGLAEAFF
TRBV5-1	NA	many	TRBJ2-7	TGCGCCAGCAGCTTGGGCGGAGGAGGGTCCTACGAGCAGTACTTC	CASSLGGGGSYEQYF
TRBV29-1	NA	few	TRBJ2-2	TGCAGCGTTGAAAGGACATACCCGAACACCGGGGAGCTGTTTTTT	CSVERTYPNTGELFF
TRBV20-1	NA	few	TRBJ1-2	TGCAGTGCTAGCCCTAGGGACAACTATGGCTACACCTTC	CSASPRDNYGYTF
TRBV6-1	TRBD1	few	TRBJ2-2	TGTGCCAGCAGATACGGACAGGGATCAGGGGAGCTGTTTTTT	CASRYGQGSGELFF
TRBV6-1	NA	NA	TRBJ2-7	TGTGCCAGCAGTGAAGCTGGACAGCCCTACGAGCAGTACTTC	CASSEAGQPYEQYF
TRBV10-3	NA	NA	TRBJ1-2	TGTGCCATCAGCCCTTACGGTGAAGGCTACACCTTC	CAISPYGEGYTF
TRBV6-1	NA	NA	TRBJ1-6	TGTGCCAGCAGTGACGGCTGGGCCGATTATTCACCCCTCCACTTT	CASSDGWADYSPLHF
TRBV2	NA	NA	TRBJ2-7	TGTGCCAGCAGTGGATCAACTGATTACGAGCAGTACTTC	CASSGSTDYEQYF
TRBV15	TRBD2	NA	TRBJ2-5	TGTGCCACCAGCGTACTAGCGGGAGTGGAGACCCAGTACTTC	CATSVLAGVETQYF
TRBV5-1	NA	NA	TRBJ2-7	TGCGCCAGCAGCCAAAGCGGAGATCTCTACGAGCAGTACTTC	CASSQSGDLYEQYF
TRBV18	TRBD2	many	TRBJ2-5	TGTGCCAGCAGCCCAATAGCGGGAGGGCGGGAGACCCAGTACTTC	CASSPIAGGRETQYF
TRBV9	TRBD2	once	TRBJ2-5	TGTGCCAGCAGCGGAGGGCTAGCGGGGCCCGGGGCTCAAGTGGCCCAGTACTTC	CASSGGLAGPGAQVAQYF
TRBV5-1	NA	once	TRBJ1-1	TGCGCCAGCAGCGGATACGACAGAGCCGCCTCCGAAGCTTTCTTT	CASSGYDRAASEAFF
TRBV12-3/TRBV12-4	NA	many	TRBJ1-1	TGTGCCAGCGGCCTATGGACTGAAGCTTTCTTT	CASGLWTEAFF
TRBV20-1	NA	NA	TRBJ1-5	TGCAGTGCTAGAGGACGTAATCAGCCCCAGCATTTT	CSARGRNQPQHF
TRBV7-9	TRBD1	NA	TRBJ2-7	TGTGCCAGCAGCTCCGGACAGGGTGGCCACGAGCAGTACTTC	CASSSGQGGHEQYF
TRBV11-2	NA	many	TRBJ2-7	TGTGCCAGCAGCTCTCTCGACAATACCTACGAGCAGTACTTC	CASSSLDNTYEQYF
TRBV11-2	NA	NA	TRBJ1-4	TGTGCCAGCAGCTTCAGACGGGACAACAATGAAAAACTGTTTTTT	CASSFRRDNNEKLFF
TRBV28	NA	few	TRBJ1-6	TGTGCCAGCAGTTCAAGTATTGGGGGAAGGAATTCACCCCTCCACTTT	CASSSSIGGRNSPLHF